Listed below are T cell receptor beta chains from one sample, sequenced in a study of T cell responses to AZD1222 COVID-19 vaccine. Generated by immunoSEQ multiplex PCR, the TCRdb table keeps only in-frame clones and is missing some. Of 96,000 or so clones listed, about nine tenths were seen once; the top ten hold approximately 30%. The source material was peripheral blood, sampled on day 0 of AZD1222 vaccination. These receptor sequences come from an adult in good health. CDR3s include the opening cysteine and the closing phenylalanine or tryptophan. The D gene is left open where the match is weak. A row's size may be missing; if present it is once, few, many or a size class.

len: 11; d_gene: .; v_gene: TRBV18; abundance: once; j_gene: TRBJ2-7; CDR3nt: TGTGCCAGCACCGCTCGGGACGAGCAGTACTTC; CDR3aa: CASTARDEQYF
len: 15; d_gene: TRBD2; v_gene: TRBV6-5; abundance: once; j_gene: TRBJ2-7; CDR3nt: TGTGCCAGCAGCTCACTGACTAGCACCTCCTACGAGCAGTACTTC; CDR3aa: CASSSLTSTSYEQYF
len: 17; d_gene: .; v_gene: TRBV7-9; abundance: .; j_gene: TRBJ1-1; CDR3nt: TGTGCCAGCAGCTCGACAAAAAGGACAAGCCCGACCACTGAAGCTTTCTTT; CDR3aa: CASSSTKRTSPTTEAFF
len: 14; d_gene: .; v_gene: TRBV9; abundance: once; j_gene: TRBJ1-1; CDR3nt: TGTGCCAGCAGCTCCGGGAGCCAAGACACTGAAGCTTTCTTT; CDR3aa: CASSSGSQDTEAFF
len: 12; d_gene: .; v_gene: TRBV6-2/TRBV6-3; abundance: .; j_gene: TRBJ2-7; CDR3nt: TGTGCCAGCAGCCGCAGCTCCTACGAGCAGTACTTC; CDR3aa: CASSRSSYEQYF
len: 17; d_gene: TRBD2; v_gene: TRBV28; abundance: .; j_gene: TRBJ2-6; CDR3nt: TGTGCCAGCAGTTCCGGTTGGGAGGGAGCTGGGGCCAACGTCCTGACTTTC; CDR3aa: CASSSGWEGAGANVLTF
len: 17; d_gene: TRBD2; v_gene: TRBV19; abundance: .; j_gene: TRBJ2-1; CDR3nt: TGTGCCAGTACCTCCCGGGGTGTCGGGGGGAGAAGGAATGAGCAGTTCTTC; CDR3aa: CASTSRGVGGRRNEQFF
len: 15; d_gene: .; v_gene: TRBV5-1; abundance: .; j_gene: TRBJ2-7; CDR3nt: TGCGCCAGCAGCGGGCCGGGACTAGGACAGGACGAGCAGTACTTC; CDR3aa: CASSGPGLGQDEQYF
len: 15; d_gene: .; v_gene: TRBV2; abundance: .; j_gene: TRBJ1-5; CDR3nt: TGTGCCAGCAGTGAAAGTGATTATAGCAATCAGCCCCAGCATTTT; CDR3aa: CASSESDYSNQPQHF
len: 14; d_gene: TRBD2; v_gene: TRBV10-3; abundance: once; j_gene: TRBJ2-1; CDR3nt: TGTGCCATCGGTAAGCGGGAGGGCCAGAATGAGCAGTTCTTC; CDR3aa: CAIGKREGQNEQFF
len: 16; d_gene: TRBD2; v_gene: TRBV9; abundance: .; j_gene: TRBJ2-1; CDR3nt: TGTGCCAGCAGCGACAATAGCGGGAGCTCCTACAATGAGCAGTTCTTC; CDR3aa: CASSDNSGSSYNEQFF
len: 14; d_gene: .; v_gene: TRBV30; abundance: .; j_gene: TRBJ1-5; CDR3nt: TGTGCCTGGAGTGGCCAGACTCTCAATCAGCCCCAGCATTTT; CDR3aa: CAWSGQTLNQPQHF
len: 13; d_gene: .; v_gene: TRBV6-6; abundance: .; j_gene: TRBJ2-2; CDR3nt: TGTGCCAGCAACCATGTGGGGAGGGGGGAGCTGTTTTTT; CDR3aa: CASNHVGRGELFF